Below are 11 T cell receptor beta chains sequenced from a single sample in a study of OX40 agonist ivuxolimab in advanced cancers. The method was the immunoSEQ multiplex PCR assay. As stored in TCRdb, this immuneACCESS dataset retains in-frame rearrangements with V and J assigned. A fraction of the clones does not appear; measured against another copy, unresolved V genes explain less than half of the discrepancy, and the remainder lacks a known reason. This sample gives 72,000 or so clones in total; roughly 87% of them show up just once. About 1.3% of the sample is in the top ten clones. The material was CD4+ or CD8+ T cells sorted from blood, obtained in a trial of the OX40 agonist ivuxolimab. Receptors were obtained from an adult with an advanced solid tumor such as melanoma, head and neck, liver or kidney cancer.

The chain combines TRBV14 with TRBJ2-5, with unresolved D. V gave up 1 base and J gave up 2 bases, with 17 bases separating them. The CDR3 sequence is 17 residues long. Germline V gives CDR1 SGHDN, CDR2 FVKESK. In DNA, the CDR3 is TGTGCCAGCAGCCAAGTTCTTGGTTCTGGCGGACAAGAGACCCAGTACTTC. It yields the protein CASSQVLGSGGQETQYF.

This clone was picked up one time. The V gene is TRBV30, the J gene TRBJ1-1, with D possibly being TRBD1 (5 bases). V dropped 1 base and J dropped 5 bases, with 14 bases sitting between them. Germline V gene sequence: CDR1 GTSNPN, CDR2 SVGIG (reference sequence). The CDR3 is 14 residues long. The CDR3 here is CAWSAGRGVTEAFF. The CDR3 bases are TGTGCCTGGAGTGCGGGAAGGGGAGTTACTGAAGCTTTCTTT.

This rearrangement joins TRBV19 to TRBJ1-5; D is unresolved. CDR1 is LNHDA, CDR2 SQIVND, per germline (reference sequence). Trimming left V 3 bases short and J 2 bases short, with 14 bases between. This CDR3 region has 16 residues. Here the CDR3 reads CASSMGREWGNQPQHF. Here the CDR3 DNA reads TGTGCCAGTAGTATGGGCCGGGAATGGGGCAATCAGCCCCAGCATTTT.

The rearrangement links TRBV7-9 to TRBJ2-3; 7 nucleotides match TRBD1. There are 14 residues in the CDR3. Germline V gene lookup returns CDR1 SEHNR and CDR2 FQNEAQ (reference sequence). After removal of 5 bases from V and 2 bases from J, the junction contained 4 bases not matched to a gene. CDR3 DNA sequence: TGTGCCAGCAGCCGGGGACAGATCACAGATACGCAGTATTTT. This encodes CASSRGQITDTQYF.

The chain joins TRBV19 to TRBJ2-7; tentative D call: TRBD1 (7 bases). The germline V and J ends were trimmed by 7 bases and 3 bases, with 19 bases remaining between them. The CDR3 totals 15 residues. CDR1 LNHDA and CDR2 SQIVND come from the germline V gene (reference sequence). The CDR3 loop is CASTPSGGIGYEQYF. CDR3 coding DNA: TGTGCCAGTACACCCTCAGGGGGGATCGGCTACGAGCAGTACTTC.

The V call is TRBV19, the J call TRBJ2-7; 12 bases align to TRBD1. This CDR3 comprises 14 residues. V shed 6 bases, J shed 5 bases, and the junction held 5 bases outside the gene matches. Germline V gene data show CDR1 as LNHDA and CDR2 as SQIVND (reference sequence). In DNA form, the CDR3 reads TGTGCCAGTAGGGGGACAGGGGGCCCCCACGAGCAGTACTTC. It translates to CASRGTGGPHEQYF.

This clone appeared a single time. The chain uses TRBV28 and TRBJ1-3, with D possibly matching TRBD1 (5 bases). The V gene's germline CDR1 is MDHEN and CDR2 SYDVKM. This CDR3 comprises 14 residues. V lost 6 bases and J lost 0, with 9 bases in between. The CDR3 protein is CASRDTSSGNTIYF. The CDR3, as DNA: TGTGCCAGCAGGGACACCAGCTCTGGAAACACCATATATTTT. Supplemented by reference TRBV28 and TRBJ1-3, the full variable domain reads DVKVTQSSRYLVKRTGEKVFLECVQDMDHENMFWYRQDPGLGLRLIYFSYDVKMKEKGDIPEGYSVSREKKERFSLILESASTNQTSMYLCASRDTSSGNTIYFGEGSWLTVV.

The rearrangement uses TRBV2 and TRBJ2-7; the D gene could be TRBD1 or TRBD2 (7 bases each). The CDR3 is made up of 15 amino acids. Trimming stripped 3 bases from V and 3 bases from J, with 15 bases between. The germline V gene encodes CDR1 SNHLY and CDR2 FYNNEI. The DNA for the CDR3 is TGTGCCAGCAGTGAGCGACAGGGAGGGGGCTACGAGCAGTACTTC. It encodes CASSERQGGGYEQYF.

This chain connects TRBV19 to TRBJ1-5; weak D call: TRBD1 (5 bases). This CDR3 has 16 amino acids. V lost 6 bases and J 3 bases, leaving 18 bases between the germline ends. CDR1 LNHDA and CDR2 SQIVND come from the germline V gene (reference sequence). In DNA form, the CDR3 reads TGTGCCAGTAGCCACGCCCGGACGGGGGACAATCAGCCCCAGCATTTT. It specifies CASSHARTGDNQPQHF. Supplemented by reference TRBV19 and TRBJ1-5, the full variable domain reads DGGITQSPKYLFRKEGQNVTLSCEQNLNHDAMYWYRQDPGQGLRLIYYSQIVNDFQKGDIAEGYSVSREKKESFPLTVTSAQKNPTAFYLCASSHARTGDNQPQHFGDGTRLSIL.

The gene calls are TRBV18 and TRBJ2-3; D is unresolved. V was pared by 3 bases and J by 6 bases, with 19 bases between. The CDR3 is 16 residues long. CDR1 is KGHSH and CDR2 is LQKENI in the germline V gene. In DNA, the CDR3 is TGTGCCAGCTCACCTCTGCCACGCTCCCCCGCGGATACGCAGTATTTT. Translated, it gives CASSPLPRSPADTQYF.

The rearrangement links TRBV5-4 to TRBJ1-4, with D possibly being TRBD1 (6 bases). Germline CDR1 SGHNT, CDR2 YYREEE (reference sequence). V gave up 2 bases and J gave up 5 bases, with 10 bases separating them. CDR3 length: 14 residues. The CDR3 nucleotides read TGTGCCAGCAGCTTACAGGGAGGGAATGAAAAACTGTTTTTT. It yields the protein CASSLQGGNEKLFF.